This TCR beta chain was documented in a study of tumor-infiltrating lymphocytes in oesophageal squamous cell carcinoma. This clonotype was observed many times. In TCRdb, the PCR reads were re-called with MiXCR into one record per CDR3 protein. Altogether about 25,000 distinct CDR3 sequences are present, around 40% being singletons, with the ten largest covering around 23%. The source material was esophageal tumor tissue. This clonotype was sampled from a male donor with esophageal squamous cell carcinoma.

CDR3: CASSLFDRNEKLFF. The CDR3 region has the DNA TGTGCCAGCAGCTTATTTGACCGTAATGAAAAACTGTTTTTT. The gene calls are TRBV11-2 and TRBJ1-4; D is undetermined. Germline V gives CDR1 SGHAT, CDR2 FQNNGV. This CDR3 comprises 14 residues. Deletions cut 2 bases from V and 4 bases from J, with 8 bases between.